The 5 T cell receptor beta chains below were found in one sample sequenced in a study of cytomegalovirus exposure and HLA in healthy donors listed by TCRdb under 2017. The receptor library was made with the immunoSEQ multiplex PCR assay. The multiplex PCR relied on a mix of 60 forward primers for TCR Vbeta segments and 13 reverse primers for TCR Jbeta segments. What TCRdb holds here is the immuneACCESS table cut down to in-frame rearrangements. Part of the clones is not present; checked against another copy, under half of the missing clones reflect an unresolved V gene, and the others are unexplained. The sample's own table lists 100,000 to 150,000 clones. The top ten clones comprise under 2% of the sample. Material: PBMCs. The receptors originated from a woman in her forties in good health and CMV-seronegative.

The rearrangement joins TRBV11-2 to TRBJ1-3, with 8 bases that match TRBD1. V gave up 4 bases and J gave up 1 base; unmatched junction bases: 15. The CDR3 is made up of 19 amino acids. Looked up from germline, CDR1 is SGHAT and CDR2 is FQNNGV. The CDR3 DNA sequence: TGTGCCAGCAGCTCCCGGTTAATCGACAGGGGTTTATCTGGAAACACCATATATTTT. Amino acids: CASSSRLIDRGLSGNTIYF.

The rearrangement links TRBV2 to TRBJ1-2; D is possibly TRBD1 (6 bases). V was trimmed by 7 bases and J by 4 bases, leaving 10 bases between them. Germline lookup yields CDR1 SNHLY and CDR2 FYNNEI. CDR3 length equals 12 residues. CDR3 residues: CASNPQGYGYTF. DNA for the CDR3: TGTGCCAGCAATCCACAGGGCTATGGCTACACCTTC.

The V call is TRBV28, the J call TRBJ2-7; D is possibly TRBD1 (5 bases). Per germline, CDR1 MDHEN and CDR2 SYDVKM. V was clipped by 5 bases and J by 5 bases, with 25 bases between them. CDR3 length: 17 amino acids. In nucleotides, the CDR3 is TGTGCCAGCAGTACTTTTAGCAGGGTCTTTCCTCGGGACGAGCAGTACTTC. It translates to CASSTFSRVFPRDEQYF.

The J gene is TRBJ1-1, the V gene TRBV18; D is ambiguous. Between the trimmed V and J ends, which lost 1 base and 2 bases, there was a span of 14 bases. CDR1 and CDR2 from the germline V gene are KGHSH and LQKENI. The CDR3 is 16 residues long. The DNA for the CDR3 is TGTGCCAGCTCACCACTTGGCTTCGCAGGAAACACTGAAGCTTTCTTT. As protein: CASSPLGFAGNTEAFF.

The CDR3 is CATAGMRVTGELFF. CDR3 in DNA: TGTGCCACCGCAGGGATGAGAGTCACCGGGGAGCTGTTTTTT. V and J are TRBV6-5 and TRBJ2-2; TRBD1 is a possible D gene (5 bases). Germline CDR1 reads MNHEY; CDR2 reads SVGAGI. Trimming pared 10 bases from V and 4 bases from J, leaving 16 bases between. The CDR3 spans 14 residues.